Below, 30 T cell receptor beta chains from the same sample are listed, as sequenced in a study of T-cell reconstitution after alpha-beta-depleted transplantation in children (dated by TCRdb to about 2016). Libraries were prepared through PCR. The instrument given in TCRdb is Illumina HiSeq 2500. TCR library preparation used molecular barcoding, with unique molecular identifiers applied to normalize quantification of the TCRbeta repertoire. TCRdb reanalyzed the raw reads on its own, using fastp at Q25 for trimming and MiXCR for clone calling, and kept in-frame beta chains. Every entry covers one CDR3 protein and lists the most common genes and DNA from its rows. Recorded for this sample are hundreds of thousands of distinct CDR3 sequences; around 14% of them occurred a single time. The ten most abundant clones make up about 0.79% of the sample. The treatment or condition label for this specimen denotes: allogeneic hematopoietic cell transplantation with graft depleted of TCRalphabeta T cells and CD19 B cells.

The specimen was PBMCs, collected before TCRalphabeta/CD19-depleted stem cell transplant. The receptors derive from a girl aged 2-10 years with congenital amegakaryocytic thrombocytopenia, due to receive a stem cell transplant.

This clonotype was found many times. CDR3 in amino acids: CSARVGLAGVPESTDTQYF. The CDR3 DNA reads as TGCAGTGCTAGGGTCGGACTAGCGGGAGTACCCGAAAGCACAGATACGCAGTATTTT. The V call is TRBV20-1, the J call TRBJ2-3; TRBD2 matches at 13 bases. Germline lookup yields CDR1 DFQATT and CDR2 SNEGSKA (reference sequence). Trimming cost V 3 bases and J 0 bases; bases outside gene matches: 12. The CDR3 covers 19 residues.

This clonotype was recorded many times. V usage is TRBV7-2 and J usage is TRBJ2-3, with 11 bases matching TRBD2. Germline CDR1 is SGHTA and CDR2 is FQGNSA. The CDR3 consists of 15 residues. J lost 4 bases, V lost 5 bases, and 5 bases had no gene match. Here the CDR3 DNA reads TGTGCCAGCAGCGAGACTAGCGGGAATGCAGATACGCAGTATTTT. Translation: CASSETSGNADTQYF.

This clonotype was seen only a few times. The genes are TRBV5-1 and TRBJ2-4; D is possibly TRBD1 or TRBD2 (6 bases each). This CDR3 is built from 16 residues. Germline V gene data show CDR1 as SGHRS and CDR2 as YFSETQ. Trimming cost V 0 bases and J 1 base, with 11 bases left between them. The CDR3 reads CASSLVGGSAKNIQYF. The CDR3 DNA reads TGCGCCAGCAGCTTGGTCGGGGGCTCGGCCAAAAACATTCAGTACTTC.

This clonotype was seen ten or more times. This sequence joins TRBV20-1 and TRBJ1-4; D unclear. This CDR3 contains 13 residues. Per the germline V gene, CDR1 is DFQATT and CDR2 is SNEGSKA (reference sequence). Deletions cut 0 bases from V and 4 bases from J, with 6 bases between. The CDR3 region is CSARDSFNEKLFF. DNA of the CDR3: TGCAGTGCTAGAGACAGCTTTAATGAAAAACTGTTTTTT.

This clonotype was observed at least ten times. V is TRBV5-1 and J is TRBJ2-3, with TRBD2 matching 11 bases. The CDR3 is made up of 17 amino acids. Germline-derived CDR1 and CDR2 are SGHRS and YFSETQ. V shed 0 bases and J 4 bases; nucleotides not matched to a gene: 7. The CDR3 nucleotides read TGCGCCAGCAGCTTGGTCGTACTAGCGGGGGTCCCAGATACGCAGTATTTT. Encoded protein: CASSLVVLAGVPDTQYF.

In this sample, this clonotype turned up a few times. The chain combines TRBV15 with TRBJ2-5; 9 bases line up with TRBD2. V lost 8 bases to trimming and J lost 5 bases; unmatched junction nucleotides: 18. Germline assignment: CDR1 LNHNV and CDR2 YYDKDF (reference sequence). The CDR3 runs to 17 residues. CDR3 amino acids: CATLSGRSDYDEETQYF. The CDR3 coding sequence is TGTGCCACCTTGAGCGGGAGGAGTGATTATGATGAGGAGACCCAGTACTTC.

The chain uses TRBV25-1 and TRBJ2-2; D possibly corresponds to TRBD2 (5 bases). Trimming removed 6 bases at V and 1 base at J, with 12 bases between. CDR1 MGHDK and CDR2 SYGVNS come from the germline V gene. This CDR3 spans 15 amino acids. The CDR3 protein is CASRQGGLNTGELFF. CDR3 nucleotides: TGTGCCAGCAGGCAAGGCGGGTTGAACACCGGGGAGCTGTTTTTT.

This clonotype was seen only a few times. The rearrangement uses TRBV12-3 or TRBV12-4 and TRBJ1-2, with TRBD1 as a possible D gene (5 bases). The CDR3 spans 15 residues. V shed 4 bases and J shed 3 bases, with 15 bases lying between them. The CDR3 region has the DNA TGTGCCAGCAGTTCCGGCTGGGGGTGGGACTATGGCTACACCTTC. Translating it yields CASSSGWGWDYGYTF.

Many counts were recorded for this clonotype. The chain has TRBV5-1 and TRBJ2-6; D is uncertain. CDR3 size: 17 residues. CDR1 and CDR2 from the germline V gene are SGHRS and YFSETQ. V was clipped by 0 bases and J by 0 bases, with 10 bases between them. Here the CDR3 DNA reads TGCGCCAGCAGCTTGGTTGCAGCTTCCTCTGGGGCCAACGTCCTGACTTTC. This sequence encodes CASSLVAASSGANVLTF.

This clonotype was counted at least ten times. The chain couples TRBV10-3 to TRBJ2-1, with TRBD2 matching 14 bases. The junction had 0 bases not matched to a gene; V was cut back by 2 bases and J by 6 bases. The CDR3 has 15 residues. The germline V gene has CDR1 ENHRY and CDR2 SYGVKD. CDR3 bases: TGTGCCATCAGTGAGGGACTAGCGGGAGGCAATGAGCAGTTCTTC. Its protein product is CAISEGLAGGNEQFF.

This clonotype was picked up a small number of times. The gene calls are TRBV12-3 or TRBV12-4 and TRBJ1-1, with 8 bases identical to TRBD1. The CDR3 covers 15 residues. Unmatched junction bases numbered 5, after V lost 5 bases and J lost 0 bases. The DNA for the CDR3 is TGTGCCAGCAGTGCGGGACAGGCCATGAACACTGAAGCTTTCTTT. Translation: CASSAGQAMNTEAFF.

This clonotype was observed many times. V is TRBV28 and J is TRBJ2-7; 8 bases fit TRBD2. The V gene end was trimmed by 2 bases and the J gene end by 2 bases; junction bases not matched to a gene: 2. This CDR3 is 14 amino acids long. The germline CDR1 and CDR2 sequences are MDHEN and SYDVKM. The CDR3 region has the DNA TGTGCCAGCAGTTTACAGCGGGAGCCCTACGAGCAGTACTTC. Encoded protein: CASSLQREPYEQYF.

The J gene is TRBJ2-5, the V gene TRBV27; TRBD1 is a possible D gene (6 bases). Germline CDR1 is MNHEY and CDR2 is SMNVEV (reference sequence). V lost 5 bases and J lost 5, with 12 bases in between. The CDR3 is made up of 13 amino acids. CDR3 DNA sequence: TGTGCCAGCAGTCAGGGGCACCGGGAGACCCAGTACTTC. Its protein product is CASSQGHRETQYF.

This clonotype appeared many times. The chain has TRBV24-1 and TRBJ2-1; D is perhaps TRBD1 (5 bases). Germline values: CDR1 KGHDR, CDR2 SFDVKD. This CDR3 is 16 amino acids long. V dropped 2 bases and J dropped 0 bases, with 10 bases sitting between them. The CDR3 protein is CATSDSRASSYNEQFF. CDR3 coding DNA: TGTGCCACCAGTGATTCCAGGGCGAGCTCCTACAATGAGCAGTTCTTC.

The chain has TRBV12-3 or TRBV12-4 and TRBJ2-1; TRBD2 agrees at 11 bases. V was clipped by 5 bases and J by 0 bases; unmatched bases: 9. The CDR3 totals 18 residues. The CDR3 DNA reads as TGTGCCAGCAGTCCCCCGGGACTAGCGGTAATCTCCTACAATGAGCAGTTCTTC. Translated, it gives CASSPPGLAVISYNEQFF.

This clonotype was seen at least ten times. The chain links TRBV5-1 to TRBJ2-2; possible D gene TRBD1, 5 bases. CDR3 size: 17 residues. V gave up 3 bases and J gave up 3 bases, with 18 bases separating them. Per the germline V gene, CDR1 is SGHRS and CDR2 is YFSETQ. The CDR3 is CASSSRRGYQDTGELFF. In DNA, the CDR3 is TGCGCCAGCAGCTCCCGAAGGGGCTACCAAGACACCGGGGAGCTGTTTTTT. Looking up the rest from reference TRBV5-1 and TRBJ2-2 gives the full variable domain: KAGVTQTPRYLIKTRGQQVTLSCSPISGHRSVSWYQQTPGQGLQFLFEYFSETQRNKGNFPGRFSGRQFSNSRSEMNVSTLELGDSALYLCASSSRRGYQDTGELFFGEGSRLTVL.

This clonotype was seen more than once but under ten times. In nucleotides, the CDR3 is TGCAGTGCTACCGTTAATGAGCAGTTCTTC. Its protein is CSATVNEQFF. V and J are TRBV20-1 and TRBJ2-1; unclear D gene. Trimming pared 4 bases from V and 7 bases from J, leaving 5 bases between. The CDR3 is made up of 10 amino acids. CDR1 is DFQATT and CDR2 is SNEGSKA in the germline V gene (reference sequence).

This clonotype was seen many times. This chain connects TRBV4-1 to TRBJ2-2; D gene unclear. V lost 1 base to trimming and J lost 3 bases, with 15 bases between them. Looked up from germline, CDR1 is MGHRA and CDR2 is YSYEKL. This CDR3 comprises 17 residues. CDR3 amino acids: CASSQVPYKSYTGELFF. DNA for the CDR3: TGCGCCAGCAGCCAAGTCCCATACAAGTCCTACACCGGGGAGCTGTTTTTT.

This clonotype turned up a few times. The CDR3 bases are TGTGCCAGCGGCGGGAGTCTCACGACCTCCTACGAGCAGTACTTC. It yields the protein CASGGSLTTSYEQYF. This rearrangement joins TRBV28 to TRBJ2-7, with 7 bases matching TRBD2. V shed 8 bases, J shed 0 bases, and the junction held 10 bases outside the gene matches. This CDR3 has 15 amino acids. The germline gives CDR1 MDHEN, CDR2 SYDVKM.

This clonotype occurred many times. In DNA, the CDR3 is TGTGCCAGCAGAGAACTGGGACTAGCGGACAATGAGCAGTTCTTC. This codes for CASRELGLADNEQFF. The rearrangement joins TRBV5-5 to TRBJ2-1; 11 nucleotides match TRBD2. Germline CDR1 is SGHKS and CDR2 is YYEKEE (reference sequence). The J segment lost 5 bases and the V segment lost 5 bases, leaving 6 bases of the junction unmatched. This CDR3 has 15 amino acids.

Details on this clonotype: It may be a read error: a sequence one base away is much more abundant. CDR3 coding DNA: TGTGCCATCAGGACTAGCTGCACAGATACGCAGTATTTT. It translates to CAIRTSCTDTQYF. The rearrangement joins TRBV10-3 to TRBJ2-3, with 7 bases matching TRBD2. V shed 6 bases and J 1 base; nucleotides not matched to a gene: 1. From germline, CDR1 is ENHRY and CDR2 SYGVKD. The length of the CDR3 is 13 residues.

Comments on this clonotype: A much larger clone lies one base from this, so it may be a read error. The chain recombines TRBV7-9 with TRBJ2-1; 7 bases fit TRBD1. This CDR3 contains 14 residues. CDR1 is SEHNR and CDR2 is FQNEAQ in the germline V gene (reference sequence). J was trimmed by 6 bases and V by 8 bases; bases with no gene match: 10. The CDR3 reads CASGPQGVVNEQFF. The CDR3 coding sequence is TGTGCCAGCGGCCCCCAGGGGGTGGTCAATGAGCAGTTCTTC.

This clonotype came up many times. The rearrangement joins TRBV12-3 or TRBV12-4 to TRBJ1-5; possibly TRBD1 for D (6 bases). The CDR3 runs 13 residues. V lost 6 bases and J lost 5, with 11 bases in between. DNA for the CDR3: TGTGCCAGCAGCGGACAGATAGATCAGCCCCAGCATTTT. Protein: CASSGQIDQPQHF.

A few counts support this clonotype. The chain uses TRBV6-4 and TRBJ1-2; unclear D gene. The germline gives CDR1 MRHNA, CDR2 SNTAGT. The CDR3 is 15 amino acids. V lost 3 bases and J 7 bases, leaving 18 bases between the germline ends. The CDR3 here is CASSDSGPESFGYTF. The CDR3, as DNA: TGTGCCAGCAGTGATTCCGGGCCAGAATCCTTTGGCTACACCTTC.

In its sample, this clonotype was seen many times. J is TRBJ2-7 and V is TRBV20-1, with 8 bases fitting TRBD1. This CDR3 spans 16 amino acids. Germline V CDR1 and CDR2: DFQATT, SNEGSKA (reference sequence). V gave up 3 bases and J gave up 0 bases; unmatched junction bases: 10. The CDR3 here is CSASLGWTGSSYEQYF. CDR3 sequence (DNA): TGCAGTGCTAGTTTAGGTTGGACAGGGAGCTCCTACGAGCAGTACTTC.

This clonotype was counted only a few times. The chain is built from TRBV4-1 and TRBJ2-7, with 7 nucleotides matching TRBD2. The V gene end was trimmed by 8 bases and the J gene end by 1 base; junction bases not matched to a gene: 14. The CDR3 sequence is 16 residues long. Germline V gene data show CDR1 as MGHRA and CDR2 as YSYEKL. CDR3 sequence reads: CASASYLRGNSYEQYF. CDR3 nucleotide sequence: TGCGCCAGCGCTAGCTATCTGCGGGGGAATTCCTACGAGCAGTACTTC.

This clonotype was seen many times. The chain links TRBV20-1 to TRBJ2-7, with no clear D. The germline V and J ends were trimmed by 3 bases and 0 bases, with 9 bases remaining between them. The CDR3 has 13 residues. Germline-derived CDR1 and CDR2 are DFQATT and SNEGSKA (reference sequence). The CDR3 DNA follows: TGCAGTGCTAGGTTTCTTTTCTCCTACGAGCAGTACTTC. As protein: CSARFLFSYEQYF.

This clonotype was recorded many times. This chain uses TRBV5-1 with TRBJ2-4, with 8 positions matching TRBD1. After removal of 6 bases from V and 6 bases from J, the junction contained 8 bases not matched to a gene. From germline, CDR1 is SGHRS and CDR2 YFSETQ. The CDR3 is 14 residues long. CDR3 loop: CASNHRGLSNIQYF. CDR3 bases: TGCGCCAGCAACCACAGGGGGTTATCAAACATTCAGTACTTC.

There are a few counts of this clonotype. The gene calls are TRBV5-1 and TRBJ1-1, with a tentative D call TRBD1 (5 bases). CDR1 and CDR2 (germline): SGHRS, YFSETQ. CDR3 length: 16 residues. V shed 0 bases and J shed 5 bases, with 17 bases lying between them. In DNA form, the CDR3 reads TGCGCCAGCAGCTTGGAATTTCAGGGAATGGGGACTGAAGCTTTCTTT. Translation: CASSLEFQGMGTEAFF. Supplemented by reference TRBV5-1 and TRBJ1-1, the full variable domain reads KAGVTQTPRYLIKTRGQQVTLSCSPISGHRSVSWYQQTPGQGLQFLFEYFSETQRNKGNFPGRFSGRQFSNSRSEMNVSTLELGDSALYLCASSLEFQGMGTEAFFGQGTRLTVV.

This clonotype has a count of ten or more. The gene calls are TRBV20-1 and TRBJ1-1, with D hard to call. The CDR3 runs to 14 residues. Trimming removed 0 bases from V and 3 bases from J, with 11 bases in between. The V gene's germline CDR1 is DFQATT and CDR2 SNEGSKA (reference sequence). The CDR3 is CSARDSGWYTEAFF. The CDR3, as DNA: TGCAGTGCTAGAGATTCGGGTTGGTACACTGAAGCTTTCTTT.